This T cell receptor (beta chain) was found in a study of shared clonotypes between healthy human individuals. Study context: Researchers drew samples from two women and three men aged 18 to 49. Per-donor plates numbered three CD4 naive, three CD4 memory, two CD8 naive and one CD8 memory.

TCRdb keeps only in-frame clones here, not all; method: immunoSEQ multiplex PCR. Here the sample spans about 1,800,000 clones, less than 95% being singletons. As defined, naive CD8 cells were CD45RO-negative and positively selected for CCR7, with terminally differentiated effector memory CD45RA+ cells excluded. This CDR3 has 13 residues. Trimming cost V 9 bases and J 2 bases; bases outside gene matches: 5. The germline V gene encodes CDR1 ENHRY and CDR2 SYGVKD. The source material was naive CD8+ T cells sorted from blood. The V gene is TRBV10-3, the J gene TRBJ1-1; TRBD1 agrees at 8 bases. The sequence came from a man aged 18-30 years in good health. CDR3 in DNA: TGTGCCATTCGGACAGGGACCAACACTGAAGCTTTCTTT. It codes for CAIRTGTNTEAFF.